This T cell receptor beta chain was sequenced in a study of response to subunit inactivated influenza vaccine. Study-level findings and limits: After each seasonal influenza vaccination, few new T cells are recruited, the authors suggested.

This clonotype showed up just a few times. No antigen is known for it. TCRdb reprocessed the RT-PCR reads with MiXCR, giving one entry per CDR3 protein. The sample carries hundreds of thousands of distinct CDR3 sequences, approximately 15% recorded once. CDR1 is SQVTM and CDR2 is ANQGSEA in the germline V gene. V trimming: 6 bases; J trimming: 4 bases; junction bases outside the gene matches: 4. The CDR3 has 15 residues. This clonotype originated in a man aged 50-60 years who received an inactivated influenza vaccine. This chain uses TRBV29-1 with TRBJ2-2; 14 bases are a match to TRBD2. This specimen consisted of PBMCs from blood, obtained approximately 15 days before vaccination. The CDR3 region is CSVGLAGVSTGELFF. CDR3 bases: TGCAGCGTGGGACTAGCGGGAGTTAGCACCGGGGAGCTGTTTTTT.